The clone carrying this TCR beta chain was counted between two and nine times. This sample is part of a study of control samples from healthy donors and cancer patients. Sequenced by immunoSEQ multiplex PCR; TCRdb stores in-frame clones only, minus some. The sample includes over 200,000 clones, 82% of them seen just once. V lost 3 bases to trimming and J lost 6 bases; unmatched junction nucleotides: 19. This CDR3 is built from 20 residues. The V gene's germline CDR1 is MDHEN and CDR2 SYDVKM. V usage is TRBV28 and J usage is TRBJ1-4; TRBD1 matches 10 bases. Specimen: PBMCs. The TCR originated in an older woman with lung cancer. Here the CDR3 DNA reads TGTGCCAGCAGTTTCCCACCGCAGGGGACAGGGGCCTTTAGGGATGAAAAACTGTTTTTT. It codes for CASSFPPQGTGAFRDEKLFF.